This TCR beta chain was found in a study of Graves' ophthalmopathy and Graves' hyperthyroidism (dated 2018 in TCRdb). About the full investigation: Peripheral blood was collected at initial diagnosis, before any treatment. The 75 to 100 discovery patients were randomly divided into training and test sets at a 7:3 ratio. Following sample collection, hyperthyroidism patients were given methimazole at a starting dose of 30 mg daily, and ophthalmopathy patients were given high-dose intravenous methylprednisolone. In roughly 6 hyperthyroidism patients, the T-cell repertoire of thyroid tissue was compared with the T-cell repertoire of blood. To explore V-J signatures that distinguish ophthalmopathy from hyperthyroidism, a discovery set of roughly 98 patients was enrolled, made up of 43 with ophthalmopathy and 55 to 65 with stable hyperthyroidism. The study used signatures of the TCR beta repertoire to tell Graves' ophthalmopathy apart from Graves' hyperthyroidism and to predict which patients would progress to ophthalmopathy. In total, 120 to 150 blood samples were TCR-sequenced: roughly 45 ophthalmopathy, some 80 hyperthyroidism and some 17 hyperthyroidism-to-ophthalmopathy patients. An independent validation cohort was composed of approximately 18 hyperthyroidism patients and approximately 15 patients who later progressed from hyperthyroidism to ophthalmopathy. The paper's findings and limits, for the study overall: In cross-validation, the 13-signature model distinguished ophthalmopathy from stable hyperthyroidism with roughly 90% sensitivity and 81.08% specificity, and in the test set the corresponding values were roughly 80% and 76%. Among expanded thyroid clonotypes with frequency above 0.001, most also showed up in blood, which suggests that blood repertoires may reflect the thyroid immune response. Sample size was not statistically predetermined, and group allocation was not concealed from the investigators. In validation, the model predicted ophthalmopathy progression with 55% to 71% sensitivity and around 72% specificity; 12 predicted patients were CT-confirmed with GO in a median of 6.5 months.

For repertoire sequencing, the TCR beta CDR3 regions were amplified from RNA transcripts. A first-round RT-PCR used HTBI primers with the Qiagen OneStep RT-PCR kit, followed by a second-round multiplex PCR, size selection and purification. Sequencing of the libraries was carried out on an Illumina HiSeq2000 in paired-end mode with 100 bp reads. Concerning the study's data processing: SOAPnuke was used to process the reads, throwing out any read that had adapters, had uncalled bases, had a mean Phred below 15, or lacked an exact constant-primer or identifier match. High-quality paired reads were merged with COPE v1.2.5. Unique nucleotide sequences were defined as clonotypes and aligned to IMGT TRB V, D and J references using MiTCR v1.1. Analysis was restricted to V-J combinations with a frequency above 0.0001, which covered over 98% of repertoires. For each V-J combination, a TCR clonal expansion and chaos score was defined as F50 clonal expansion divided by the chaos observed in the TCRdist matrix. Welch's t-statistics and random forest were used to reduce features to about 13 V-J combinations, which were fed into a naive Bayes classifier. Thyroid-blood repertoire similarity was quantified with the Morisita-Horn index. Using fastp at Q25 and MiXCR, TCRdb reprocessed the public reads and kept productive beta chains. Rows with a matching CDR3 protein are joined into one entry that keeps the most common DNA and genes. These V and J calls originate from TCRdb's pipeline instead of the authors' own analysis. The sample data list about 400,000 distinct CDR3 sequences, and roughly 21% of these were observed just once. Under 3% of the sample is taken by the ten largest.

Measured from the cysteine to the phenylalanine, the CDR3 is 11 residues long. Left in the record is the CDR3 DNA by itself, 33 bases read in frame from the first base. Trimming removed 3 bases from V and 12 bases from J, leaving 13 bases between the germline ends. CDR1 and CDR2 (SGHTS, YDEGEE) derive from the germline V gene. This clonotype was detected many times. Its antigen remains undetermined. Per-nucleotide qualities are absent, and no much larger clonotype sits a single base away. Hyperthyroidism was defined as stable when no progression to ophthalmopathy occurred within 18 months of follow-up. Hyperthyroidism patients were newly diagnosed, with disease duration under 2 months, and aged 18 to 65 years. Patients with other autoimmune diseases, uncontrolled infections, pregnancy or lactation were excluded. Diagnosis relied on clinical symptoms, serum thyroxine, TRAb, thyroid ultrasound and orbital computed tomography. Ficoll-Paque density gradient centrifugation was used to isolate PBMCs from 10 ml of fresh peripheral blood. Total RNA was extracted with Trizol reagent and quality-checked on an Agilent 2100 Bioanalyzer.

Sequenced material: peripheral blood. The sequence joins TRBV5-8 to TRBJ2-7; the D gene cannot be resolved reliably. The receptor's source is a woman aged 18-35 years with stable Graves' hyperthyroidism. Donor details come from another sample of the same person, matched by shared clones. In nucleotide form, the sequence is TGTGCCAGCAGCTCCCCGGTTTTTTTGTACTTC. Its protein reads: CASSSPVFLYF.